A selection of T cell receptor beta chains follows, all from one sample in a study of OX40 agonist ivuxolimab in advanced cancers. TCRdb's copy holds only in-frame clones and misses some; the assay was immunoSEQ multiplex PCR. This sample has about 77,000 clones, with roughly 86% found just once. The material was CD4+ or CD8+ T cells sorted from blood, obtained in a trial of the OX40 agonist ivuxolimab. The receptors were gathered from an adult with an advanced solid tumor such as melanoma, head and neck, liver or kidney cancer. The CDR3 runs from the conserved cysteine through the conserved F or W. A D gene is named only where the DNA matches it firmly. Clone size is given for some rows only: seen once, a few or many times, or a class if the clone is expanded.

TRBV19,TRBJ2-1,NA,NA,CASSIIRAQQFF,TGTGCCAGTAGTATTATCAGGGCTCAGCAGTTCTTC
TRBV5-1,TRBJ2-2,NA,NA,CASGLNLPRTGELFF,TGCGCCAGCGGACTGAACCTCCCCCGCACCGGGGAGCTGTTTTTT
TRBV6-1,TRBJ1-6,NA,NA,CASSEGGTYNSPLHF,TGTGCCAGCAGTGAAGGCGGAACCTATAATTCACCCCTCCACTTT
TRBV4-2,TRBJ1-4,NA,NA,CASTPTLTGLNEKLFF,TGTGCCAGCACACCTACCCTTACAGGGCTTAATGAAAAACTGTTTTTT
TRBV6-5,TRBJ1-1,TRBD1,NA,CASSYSWTGGTEAFF,TGTGCCAGCAGTTACTCGTGGACAGGGGGCACTGAAGCTTTCTTT
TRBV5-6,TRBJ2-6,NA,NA,CASSPGFGANVLTF,TGTGCCAGCAGCCCAGGGTTCGGGGCCAACGTCCTGACTTTC
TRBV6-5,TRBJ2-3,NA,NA,CASSYSLFSSTDTQYF,TGTGCCAGCAGTTACTCTCTCTTCTCCAGCACAGATACGCAGTATTTT
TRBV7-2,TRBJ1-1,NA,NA,CASSSELNTEAFF,TGTGCCAGCAGCTCGGAACTGAACACTGAAGCTTTCTTT
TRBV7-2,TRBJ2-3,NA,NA,CASSLAGGTDTQYF,TGTGCCAGCAGCTTAGCGGGGGGTACAGATACGCAGTATTTT
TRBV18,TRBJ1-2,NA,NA,CASSSGPSYGYTF,TGTGCCAGCTCATCGGGACCGAGTTATGGCTACACCTTC
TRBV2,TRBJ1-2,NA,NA,CASRTYYGYTF,TGTGCCAGCCGGACTTACTATGGCTACACCTTC
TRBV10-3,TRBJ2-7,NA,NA,CATGSGDYEQYF,TGTGCCACCGGGTCGGGGGACTACGAGCAGTACTTC
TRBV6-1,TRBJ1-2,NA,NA,CASSEEPGPYGYTF,TGTGCCAGCAGTGAAGAACCGGGTCCCTATGGCTACACCTTC
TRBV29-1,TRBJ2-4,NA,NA,CSAYAPAGYIQYF,TGCAGCGCCTATGCCCCCGCGGGGTACATTCAGTACTTC
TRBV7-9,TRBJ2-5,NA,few,CANDGTPGETQYF,TGTGCCAACGACGGGACACCGGGGGAGACCCAGTACTTC
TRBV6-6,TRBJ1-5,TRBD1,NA,CASSSPGGDQPQHF,TGTGCCAGCAGTTCCCCAGGGGGGGATCAGCCCCAGCATTTT
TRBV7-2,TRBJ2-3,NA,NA,CASSFGGGGRETQYF,TGTGCCAGCAGCTTCGGGGGCGGGGGACGGGAAACGCAGTATTTT
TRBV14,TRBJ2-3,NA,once,CASSFRDGSTDTQYF,TGTGCCAGCAGCTTCCGGGACGGTAGCACAGATACGCAGTATTTT
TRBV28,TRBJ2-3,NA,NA,CASSLPSQITDTQYF,TGTGCCAGCAGTTTACCCAGCCAAATCACAGATACGCAGTATTTT
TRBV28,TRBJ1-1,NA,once,CASSYDGARQEAFF,TGTGCCAGCAGTTATGATGGGGCGCGACAGGAAGCTTTCTTT
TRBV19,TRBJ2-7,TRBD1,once,CASSMGQGYYEQYF,TGTGCCAGTAGTATGGGACAGGGATATTACGAGCAGTACTTC
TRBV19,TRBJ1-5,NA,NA,CASSASGSPQHF,TGTGCCAGTAGTGCCTCGGGATCGCCCCAGCATTTT
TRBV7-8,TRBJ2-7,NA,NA,CASSFGNRAGEQYF,TGTGCCAGCAGCTTTGGAAACAGGGCGGGCGAGCAGTACTTC
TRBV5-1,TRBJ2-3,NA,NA,CASSLGASGTDTQYF,TGCGCCAGCAGCTTGGGGGCTAGCGGCACAGATACGCAGTATTTT
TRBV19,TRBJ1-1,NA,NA,CASSIGGAVGRTEAFF,TGTGCCAGTAGTATAGGGGGGGCGGTAGGTCGGACTGAAGCTTTCTTT
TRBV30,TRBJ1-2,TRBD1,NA,CAWRRDRAKTLSGYTF,TGTGCCTGGAGACGGGACAGGGCGAAGACGTTGAGTGGCTACACCTTC
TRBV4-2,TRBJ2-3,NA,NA,CASSPRRGGTDTQYF,TGTGCCAGCAGCCCGAGGCGGGGAGGCACAGATACGCAGTATTTT
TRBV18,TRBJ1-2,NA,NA,CASSRPQYGYTF,TGTGCCAGCTCACGTCCCCAATATGGCTACACCTTC
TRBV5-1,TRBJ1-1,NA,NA,CASSFGSIQGNTEAFF,TGCGCCAGCAGCTTTGGCTCAATCCAGGGTAACACTGAAGCTTTCTTT
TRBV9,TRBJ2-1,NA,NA,CASSVGGTQSYNEQFF,TGTGCCAGCAGCGTAGGAGGGACGCAGTCCTACAATGAGCAGTTCTTC
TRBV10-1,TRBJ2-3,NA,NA,CASSTSTDTQYF,TGCGCCAGCAGCACCAGCACAGATACGCAGTATTTT
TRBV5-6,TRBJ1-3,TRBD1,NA,CASSYGTVGNTIYF,TGTGCCAGCAGCTACGGGACAGTTGGAAACACCATATATTTT
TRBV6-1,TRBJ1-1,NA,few,CASSDGGRETEAFF,TGTGCCAGCAGTGATGGGGGTAGGGAAACTGAAGCTTTCTTT
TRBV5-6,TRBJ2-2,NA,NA,CASSLKPAVGELFF,TGTGCCAGCAGCTTAAAACCGGCGGTCGGGGAGCTGTTTTTT
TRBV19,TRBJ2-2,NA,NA,CASISPGPRDTGELFF,TGTGCCAGTATCTCTCCCGGGCCCCGGGACACCGGGGAGCTGTTTTTT
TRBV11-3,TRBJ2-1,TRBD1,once,CASSTRTGEGNNEQFF,TGTGCCAGCAGCACACGGACAGGGGAAGGTAACAATGAGCAGTTCTTC
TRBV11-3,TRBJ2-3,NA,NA,CASSLGGAAQGDTQYF,TGTGCCAGCAGCTTAGGTGGTGCGGCCCAGGGGGATACGCAGTATTTT
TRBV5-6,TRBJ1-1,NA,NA,CASNPWRDTEAFF,TGTGCCAGCAACCCTTGGAGGGACACTGAAGCTTTCTTT
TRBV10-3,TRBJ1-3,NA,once,CAISESLGNTIYF,TGTGCCATCAGTGAGTCTCTGGGAAACACCATATATTTT
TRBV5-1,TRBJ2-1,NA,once,CASSLGPENEQFF,TGCGCCAGCAGCTTGGGACCGGAGAATGAGCAGTTCTTC